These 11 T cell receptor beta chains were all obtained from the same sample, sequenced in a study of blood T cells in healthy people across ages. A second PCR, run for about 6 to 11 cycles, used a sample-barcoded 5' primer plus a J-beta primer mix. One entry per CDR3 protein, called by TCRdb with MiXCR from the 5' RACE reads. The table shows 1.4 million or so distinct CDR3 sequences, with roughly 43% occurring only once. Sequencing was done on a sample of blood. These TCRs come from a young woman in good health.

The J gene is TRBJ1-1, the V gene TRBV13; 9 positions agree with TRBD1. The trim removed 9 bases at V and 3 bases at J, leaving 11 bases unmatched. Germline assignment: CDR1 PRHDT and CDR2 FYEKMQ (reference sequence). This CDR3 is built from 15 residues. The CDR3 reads CASVDLGQGYTEAFF. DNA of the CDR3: TGTGCCAGTGTAGATCTGGGACAGGGTTACACTGAAGCTTTCTTT.

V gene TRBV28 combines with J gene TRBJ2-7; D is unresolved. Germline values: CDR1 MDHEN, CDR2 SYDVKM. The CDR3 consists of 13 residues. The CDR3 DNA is TGTGCGGTTGAGGCAGACTTGCCTGGGGAGCAGTACTTC. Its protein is CAVEADLPGEQYF.

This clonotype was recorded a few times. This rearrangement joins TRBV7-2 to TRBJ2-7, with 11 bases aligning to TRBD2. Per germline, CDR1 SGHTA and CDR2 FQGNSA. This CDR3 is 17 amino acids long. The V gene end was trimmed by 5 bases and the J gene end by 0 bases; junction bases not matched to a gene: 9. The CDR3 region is CASSPTKTSGVSYEQYF. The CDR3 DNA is TGTGCCAGCAGCCCCACTAAGACTAGCGGGGTCTCCTACGAGCAGTACTTC.

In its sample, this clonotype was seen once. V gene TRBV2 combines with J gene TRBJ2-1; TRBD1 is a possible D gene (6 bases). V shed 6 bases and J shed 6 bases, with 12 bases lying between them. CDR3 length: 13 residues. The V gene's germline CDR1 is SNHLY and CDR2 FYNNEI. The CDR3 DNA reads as TGTGCCAGCAGGAACTTACAGGGCAATGAGCAGTTCTTC. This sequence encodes CASRNLQGNEQFF.

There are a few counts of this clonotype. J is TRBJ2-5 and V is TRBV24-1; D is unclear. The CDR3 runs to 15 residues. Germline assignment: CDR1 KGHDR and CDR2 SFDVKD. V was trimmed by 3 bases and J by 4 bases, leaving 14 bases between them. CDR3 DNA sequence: TGTGCCACCAGTGATCCCCACGGGCCGGGAGAGACCCAGTACTTC. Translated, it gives CATSDPHGPGETQYF.

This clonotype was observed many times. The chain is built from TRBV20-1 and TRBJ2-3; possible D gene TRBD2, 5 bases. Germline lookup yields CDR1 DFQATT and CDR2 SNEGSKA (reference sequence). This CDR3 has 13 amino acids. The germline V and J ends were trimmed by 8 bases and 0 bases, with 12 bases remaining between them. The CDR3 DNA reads TGCAGTATCCAGCGCGGGAGCACAGATACGCAGTATTTT. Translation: CSIQRGSTDTQYF.

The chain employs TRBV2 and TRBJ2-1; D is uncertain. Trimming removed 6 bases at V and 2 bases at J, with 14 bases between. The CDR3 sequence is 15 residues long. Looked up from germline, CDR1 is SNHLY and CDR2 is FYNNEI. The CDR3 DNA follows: TGTGCCAGCAGAGCAGCAGACGGTGCCTACAATGAGCAGTTCTTC. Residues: CASRAADGAYNEQFF.

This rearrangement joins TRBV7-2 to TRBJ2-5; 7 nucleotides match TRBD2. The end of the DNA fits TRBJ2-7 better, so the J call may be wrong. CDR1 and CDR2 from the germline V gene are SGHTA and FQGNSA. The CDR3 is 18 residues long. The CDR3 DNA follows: TGTGCCAGCAGCCTACAACCGACTAGCAGGAGGGATTACTACGAGCAGTACTTC. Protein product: CASSLQPTSRRDYYEQYF.

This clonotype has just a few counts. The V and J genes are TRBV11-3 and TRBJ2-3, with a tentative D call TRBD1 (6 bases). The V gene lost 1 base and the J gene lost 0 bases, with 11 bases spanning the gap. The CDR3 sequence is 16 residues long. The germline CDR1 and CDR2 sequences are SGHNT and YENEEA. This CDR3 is CASSLGTDLSTDTQYF. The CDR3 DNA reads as TGTGCCAGCAGCTTAGGGACAGACTTAAGCACAGATACGCAGTATTTT.

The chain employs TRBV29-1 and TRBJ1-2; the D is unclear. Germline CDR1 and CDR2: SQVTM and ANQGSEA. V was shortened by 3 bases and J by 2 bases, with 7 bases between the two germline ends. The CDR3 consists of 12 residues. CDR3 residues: CSVEEDNYGYTF. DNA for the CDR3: TGCAGCGTTGAGGAGGACAACTATGGCTACACCTTC.

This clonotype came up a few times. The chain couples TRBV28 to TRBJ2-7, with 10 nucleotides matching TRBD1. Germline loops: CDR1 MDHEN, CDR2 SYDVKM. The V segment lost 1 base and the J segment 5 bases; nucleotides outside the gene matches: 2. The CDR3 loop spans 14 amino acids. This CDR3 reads CASSLLDRGNEQYF. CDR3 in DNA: TGTGCCAGCAGTTTATTGGACAGGGGGAACGAGCAGTACTTC.